Given below is one T cell receptor beta chain in context. Its antigen is not identified. This entry is derived from a study of shared clonotypes between healthy human individuals. Overall study findings and caveats: Clonotypes shared by all four donors outscored non-shared clonotypes in generation probability.

Germline V lookup: CDR1 SGHRS, CDR2 YFSETQ. Between the trimmed V and J ends, which lost 0 bases and 5 bases, there was a span of 11 bases. This CDR3 is 14 amino acids long. Each subset's genomic DNA was shared equally among a number of immunoSEQ plates. Here immunoSEQ multiplex PCR was the method, and the copy in TCRdb shows in-frame clones only, minus some. The profile shows fewer than 3 million clones, approximately 90% of them singletons. This receptor was taken from a young man in good health. Some clones in this sample may be carry-over from other donors' samples. The chain uses TRBV5-1 and TRBJ1-1; TRBD1 is a possible D gene (6 bases). Input material: naive CD4+ T cells from PBMCs. Indicated subset: CD45RA+ positively selected. The CDR3 region has the DNA TGCGCCAGCAGCTTGGACAGGGCGGCGACTGAAGCTTTCTTT. Its protein product is CASSLDRAATEAFF.